This TCR beta chain derives from a study of blood T cell repertoires in COVID-19 (TCRdb year 2020). Describing the broader study: The collaborator samples originated in the United States, Italy and Spain and spanned the acute and convalescent phases of COVID-19. The sample metadata nearly always contained a de-identified subject ID, COVID-19 status, age in years and sex. Where available, HLA class I and class II types were obtained from metadata supplied by the sample provider rather than from assay-based typing. The samples were drawn from two sources: the first 160 participants of the ongoing ImmuneRACE study, and 1,000 to 1,500 subjects contributed by 6 global collaborators. The material from the prospective study consisted of cDNA or gDNA derived from T cells, B-cell-depleted T cells, or PBMCs. A freely available public database, intended as a resource for researchers studying the immune response to SARS-CoV-2, is where the repertoires were released. Deeply sampled blood TCRbeta repertoires from subjects exposed to, actively infected with, or recovered from COVID-19 were included in the dataset. Overall results and qualifications from the work: The amount of clinical and demographic metadata varied by source and participant and was provided uncurated.

TCRbeta CDR3 regions were amplified from genomic DNA using the immunoSEQ Assay, a bias-controlled multiplex PCR. Per the authors' processing: Nucleated cell counts per sample were estimated from amplification of reference gene primers within the assay. To quantify the absolute abundance of each unique TCRbeta CDR3 rearrangement, sequence reads were collapsed and filtered. For each sample, productive Simpson clonality was calculated as the square root of Simpson's diversity index over productive rearrangements. TCRdb retrieved this table from immuneACCESS and kept in-frame rearrangements only. Not all clones are present; in checked studies, unresolved V genes account for under half, and no reason is known for the remainder. D and trimming were read from the DNA, whereas the V and J calls and clone size are those reported in that table. A total of 440,000 or so clones appear in this sample, about 88% of them only once. About 1.6% of the sample belongs to the ten largest clones.

The CDR3 has 18 amino acids, counting the end cysteine and phenylalanine. Only the CDR3 DNA is retained, 54 bases long and in frame from the first base. V is cut by 2 bases and J by 7 bases, and the space between the germline ends is 24 bases. Sequences MNHEY (CDR1) and SVGEGT (CDR2) are obtained from the germline V gene. A word on this clone: Its target antigen remains unknown. No clone much larger than this one lies a single base away; base qualities are absent.

One collaborating source in Seattle enrolled patients while the patients were actively infected and followed the patients over time throughout the course of disease. Whole blood was collected in K2EDTA tubes by collaborating institutions according to the institutions' own protocols. For TCRbeta analysis, collaborators shipped samples as frozen whole blood, isolated PBMCs, or DNA extracted from either of those sample types. The receptor was isolated from a woman in her thirties or forties with COVID-19, enrolled during active disease. Rearrangement joined TRBV6-2 or TRBV6-3 to TRBJ1-5; the D gene remains uncertain. The specimen sequenced was peripheral blood. The CDR3 protein: CASSYETATGSSGQPQHF. Read as DNA, the sequence is TGTGCCAGCAGTTACGAAACCGCGACTGGGAGTTCCGGGCAGCCCCAGCATTTT.